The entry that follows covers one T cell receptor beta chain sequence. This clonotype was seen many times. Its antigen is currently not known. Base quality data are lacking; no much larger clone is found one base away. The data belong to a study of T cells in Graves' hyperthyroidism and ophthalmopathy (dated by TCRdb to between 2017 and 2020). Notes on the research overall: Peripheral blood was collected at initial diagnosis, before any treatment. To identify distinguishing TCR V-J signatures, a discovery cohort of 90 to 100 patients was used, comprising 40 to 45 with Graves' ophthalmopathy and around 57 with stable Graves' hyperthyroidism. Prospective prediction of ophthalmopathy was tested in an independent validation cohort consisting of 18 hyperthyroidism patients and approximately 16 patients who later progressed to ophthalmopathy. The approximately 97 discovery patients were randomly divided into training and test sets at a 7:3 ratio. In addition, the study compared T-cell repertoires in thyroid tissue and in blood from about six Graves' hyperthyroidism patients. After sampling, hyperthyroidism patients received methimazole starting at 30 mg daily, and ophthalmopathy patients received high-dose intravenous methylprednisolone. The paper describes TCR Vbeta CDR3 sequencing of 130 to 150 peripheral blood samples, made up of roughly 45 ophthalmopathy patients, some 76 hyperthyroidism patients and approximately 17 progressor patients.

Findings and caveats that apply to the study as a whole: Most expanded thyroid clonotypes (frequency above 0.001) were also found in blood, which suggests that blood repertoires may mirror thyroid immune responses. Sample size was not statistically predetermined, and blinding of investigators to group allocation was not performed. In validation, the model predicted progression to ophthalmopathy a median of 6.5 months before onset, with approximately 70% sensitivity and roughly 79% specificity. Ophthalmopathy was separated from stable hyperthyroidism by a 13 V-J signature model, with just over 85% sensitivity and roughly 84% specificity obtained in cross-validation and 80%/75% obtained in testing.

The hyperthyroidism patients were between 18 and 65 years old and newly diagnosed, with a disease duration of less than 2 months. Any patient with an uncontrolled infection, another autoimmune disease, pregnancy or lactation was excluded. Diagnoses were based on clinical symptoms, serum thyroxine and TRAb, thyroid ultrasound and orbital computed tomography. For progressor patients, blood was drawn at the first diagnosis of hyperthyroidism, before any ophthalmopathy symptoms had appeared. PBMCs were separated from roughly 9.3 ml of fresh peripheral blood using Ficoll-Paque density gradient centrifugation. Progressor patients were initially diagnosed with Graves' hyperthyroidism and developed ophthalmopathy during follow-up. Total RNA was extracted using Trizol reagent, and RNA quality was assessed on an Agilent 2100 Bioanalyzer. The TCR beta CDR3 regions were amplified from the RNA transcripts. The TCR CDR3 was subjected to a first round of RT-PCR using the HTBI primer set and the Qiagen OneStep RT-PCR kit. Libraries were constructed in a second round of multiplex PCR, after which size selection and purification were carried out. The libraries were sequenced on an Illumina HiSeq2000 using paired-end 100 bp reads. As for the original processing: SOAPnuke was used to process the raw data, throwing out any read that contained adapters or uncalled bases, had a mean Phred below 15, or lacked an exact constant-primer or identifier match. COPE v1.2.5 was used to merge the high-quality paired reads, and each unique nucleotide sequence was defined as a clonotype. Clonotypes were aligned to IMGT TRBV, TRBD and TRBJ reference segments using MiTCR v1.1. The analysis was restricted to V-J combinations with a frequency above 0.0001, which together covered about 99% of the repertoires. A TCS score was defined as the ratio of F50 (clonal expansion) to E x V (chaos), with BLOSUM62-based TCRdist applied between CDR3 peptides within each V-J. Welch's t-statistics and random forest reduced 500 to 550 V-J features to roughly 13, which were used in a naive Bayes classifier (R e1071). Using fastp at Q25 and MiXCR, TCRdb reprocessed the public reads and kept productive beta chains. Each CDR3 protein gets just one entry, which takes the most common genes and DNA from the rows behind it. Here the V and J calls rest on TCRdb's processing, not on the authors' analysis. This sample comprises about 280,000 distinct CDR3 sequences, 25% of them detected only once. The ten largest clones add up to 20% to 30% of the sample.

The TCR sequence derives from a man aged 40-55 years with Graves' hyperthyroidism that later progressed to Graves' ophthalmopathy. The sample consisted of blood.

The DNA sequence is given as TGTGCCAGCAGTCCTGGGACTAGCGGGACCGGGGAGCAGTACTTC. It translates to CASSPGTSGTGEQYF. Recombination joined TRBV6-2 or TRBV6-3 with TRBJ2-7; TRBD2 lines up with 13 middle nucleotides. Reading the germline V gene gives CDR1 MNHEY and CDR2 SVGEGT. Trimming removed 5 bases from V and 7 bases from J; the gene matches leave 8 bases unexplained. There are 15 amino acids in the CDR3, from cysteine to phenylalanine inclusive. The CDR3 DNA has 45 bases and is translated from base 1.